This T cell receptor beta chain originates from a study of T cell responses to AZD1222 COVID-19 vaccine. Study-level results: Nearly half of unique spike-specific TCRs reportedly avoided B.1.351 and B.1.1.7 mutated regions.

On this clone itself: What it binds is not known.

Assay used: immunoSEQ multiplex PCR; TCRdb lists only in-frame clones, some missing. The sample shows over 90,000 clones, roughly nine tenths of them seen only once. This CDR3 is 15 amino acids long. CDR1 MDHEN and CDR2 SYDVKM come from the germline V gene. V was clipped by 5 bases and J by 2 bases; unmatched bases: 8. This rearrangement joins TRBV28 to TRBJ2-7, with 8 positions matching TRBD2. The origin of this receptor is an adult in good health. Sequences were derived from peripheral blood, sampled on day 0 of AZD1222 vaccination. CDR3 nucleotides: TGTGCCAGCAGTCCACACGGGGGGGTAACCTACGAGCAGTACTTC. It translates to CASSPHGGVTYEQYF.